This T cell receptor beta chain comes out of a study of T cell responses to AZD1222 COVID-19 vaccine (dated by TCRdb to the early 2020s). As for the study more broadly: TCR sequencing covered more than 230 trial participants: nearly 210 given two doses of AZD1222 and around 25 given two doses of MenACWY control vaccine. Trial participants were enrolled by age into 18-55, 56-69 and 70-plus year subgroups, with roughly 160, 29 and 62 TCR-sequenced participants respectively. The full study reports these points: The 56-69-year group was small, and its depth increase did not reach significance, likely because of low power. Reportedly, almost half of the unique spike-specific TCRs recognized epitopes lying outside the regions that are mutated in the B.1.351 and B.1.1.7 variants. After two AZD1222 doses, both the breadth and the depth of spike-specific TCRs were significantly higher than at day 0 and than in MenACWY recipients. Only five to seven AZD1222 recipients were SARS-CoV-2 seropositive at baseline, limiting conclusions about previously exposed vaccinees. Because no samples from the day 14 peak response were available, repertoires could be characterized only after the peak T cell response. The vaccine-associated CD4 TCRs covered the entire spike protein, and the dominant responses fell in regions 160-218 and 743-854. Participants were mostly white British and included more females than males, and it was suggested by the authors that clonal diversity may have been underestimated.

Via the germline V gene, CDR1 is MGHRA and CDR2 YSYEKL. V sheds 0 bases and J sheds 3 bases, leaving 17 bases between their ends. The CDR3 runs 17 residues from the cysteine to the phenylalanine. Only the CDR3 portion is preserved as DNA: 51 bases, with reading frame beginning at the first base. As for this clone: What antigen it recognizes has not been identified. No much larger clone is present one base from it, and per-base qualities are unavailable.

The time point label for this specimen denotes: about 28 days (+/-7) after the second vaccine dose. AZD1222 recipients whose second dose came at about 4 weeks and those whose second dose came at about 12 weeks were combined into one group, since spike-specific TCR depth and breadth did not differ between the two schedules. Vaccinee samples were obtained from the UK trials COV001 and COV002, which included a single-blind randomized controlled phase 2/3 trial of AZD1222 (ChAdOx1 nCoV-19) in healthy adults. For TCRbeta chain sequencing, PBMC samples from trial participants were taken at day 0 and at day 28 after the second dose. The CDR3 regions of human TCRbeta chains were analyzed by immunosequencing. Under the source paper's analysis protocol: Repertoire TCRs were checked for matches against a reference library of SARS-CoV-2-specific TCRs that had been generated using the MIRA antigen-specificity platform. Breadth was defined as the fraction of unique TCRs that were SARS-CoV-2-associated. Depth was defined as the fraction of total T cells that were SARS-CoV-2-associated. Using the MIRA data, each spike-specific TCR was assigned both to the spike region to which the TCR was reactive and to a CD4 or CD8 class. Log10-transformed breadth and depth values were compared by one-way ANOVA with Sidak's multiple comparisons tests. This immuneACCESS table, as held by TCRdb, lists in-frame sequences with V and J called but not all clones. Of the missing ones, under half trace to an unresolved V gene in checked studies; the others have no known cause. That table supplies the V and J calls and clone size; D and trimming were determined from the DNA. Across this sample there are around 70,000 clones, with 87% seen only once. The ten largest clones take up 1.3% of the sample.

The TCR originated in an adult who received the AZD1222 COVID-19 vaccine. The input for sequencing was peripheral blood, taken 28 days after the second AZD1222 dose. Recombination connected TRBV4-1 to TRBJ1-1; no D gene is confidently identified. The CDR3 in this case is CASSQDRSGSLDTEAFF. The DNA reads TGCGCCAGCAGCCAAGATCGGTCCGGGTCCCTCGACACTGAAGCTTTCTTT.